The source of this T cell receptor beta chain is a study of OX40 agonist ivuxolimab in advanced cancers. Data came from immunoSEQ multiplex PCR; TCRdb stores just in-frame clones and leaves some out. The table has roughly 100,000 clones, about 83% seen once. Germline CDR1 is SGHAT and CDR2 is FQNNGV. The V and J ends lost 2 bases and 8 bases respectively, with 7 bases between them. This CDR3 contains 12 residues. This receptor was taken from an adult with an advanced solid tumor such as melanoma, head and neck, liver or kidney cancer. The sample consisted of CD4+ or CD8+ T cells sorted from blood, taken in a trial of the OX40 agonist ivuxolimab. The chain couples TRBV11-2 to TRBJ2-1; no clear D gene. CDR3 amino acids: CASSLIPHEQFF. The CDR3 DNA is TGTGCCAGCAGCTTAATACCCCATGAGCAGTTCTTC.